The subject of this entry is one T cell receptor (beta chain). This clonotype was picked up a small number of times. Its target antigen remains unknown. There are no base qualities to consult, and no much larger clone falls within one base. The treatment or condition label for this specimen denotes: in vitro stimulation with specific CMV peptide epitopes to enrich CMV-specific T cells. These data come from a study of T cell repertoires in cytomegalovirus infection (dated by TCRdb to the late 2010s). Background on the whole study: The peptide stimulations were aimed at well-studied HLA-B-restricted epitopes as well as recently identified HLA-C-restricted CMV epitopes, whose presentation resists viral immunomodulation. Donor HLA type was relevant to the analysis, as public TCR beta signatures indicated carriage of CMV infection together with the matching HLA type. Results and caveats for the whole study, not just this receptor: The ex vivo response was dominated by HLA-C-restricted CMV-specific TCR beta clonotypes, and the single most frequent clonotype in two of eight donors was supplied by these HLA-C-restricted clonotypes. In both this cohort and an independent cohort of some 380 donors, the cumulative frequency of public TCR beta family members distinguished carriers of CMV infection plus the relevant HLA type.

CDR1 MNHEY and CDR2 SVGAGI are derived from the germline V gene. The CDR3 runs 16 amino acids, cysteine and phenylalanine included. Only CDR3 DNA remains: 48 bases, in frame from the first base. Germline trimming: 6 bases from V, 1 base from J; junction bases outside gene matches: 5. Sequencing instrument: Illumina HiSeq 1500. TCRdb handled the public reads itself, with Q25 trimming in fastp and clone calling in MiXCR, and kept productive beta chains. Each CDR3 protein appears once, grouped with its most common genes and DNA. The sample table holds fewer than 65,000 distinct CDR3 sequences, of which around 20% were seen once. In total, the top ten clones hold about 25% of the sample.

This sequence was found in a human donor in good health (CMV status not recorded). Some clones in this sample may be carry-over from other donors' samples. Sequenced here: CD8+ T cells from cultured PBMCs, sampled from culture after CMV antigen stimulation. The V and J segments used are TRBV6-5 and TRBJ2-1; TRBD2 fits 11 bases in the junction. This receptor carries the CDR3 CASSPGTSGSYNEQFF. The nucleotide sequence is TGTGCCAGCAGCCCAGGGACTAGCGGATCCTACAATGAGCAGTTCTTC.